Listed below are T cell receptor beta chains from one sample, sequenced in a study of early T cells in non-severe SARS-CoV-2 infection. TCRdb reprocessed the 5' RACE reads via MiXCR and lists one record per CDR3 protein. This table has more than 85,000 distinct CDR3 sequences, about 15% appearing once. Sequencing was performed on whole blood. The receptors stem from an adult who was a healthcare worker with PCR-confirmed SARS-CoV-2 infection or an uninfected control (not recorded which). Both conserved end residues are part of each CDR3. D genes are given only for firm matches. Some rows mark clone size as missing; the rest say once, few, many or name a class of expanded clone.

j_call v_call d_call clone_size cdr3_nt cdr3_aa
TRBJ2-3 TRBV5-1 TRBD2 few TGCGCCAGCAGATCCGGGACTAGCGGGAGGTCAGATACGCAGTATTTT CASRSGTSGRSDTQYF
TRBJ1-1 TRBV2 NA NA TGTGCCAGCAGTGGGGACACAGACACTGAAGCTTTCTTT CASSGDTDTEAFF
TRBJ1-6 TRBV7-2 TRBD1 NA TGTGCCAGCAGCCCCCGGGGGGCGGACAGGGGTTCACCCCTCCACTTT CASSPRGADRGSPLHF
TRBJ2-7 TRBV29-1 TRBD1 NA TGCAGTGCTACGACAGGGGGGTCCTACGAGCAGTACTTC CSATTGGSYEQYF
TRBJ1-2 TRBV11-2 NA NA TGTGCCAGCAGCTTAGAAGAAGGGGAGATCTATGGCTACACCTTC CASSLEEGEIYGYTF
TRBJ1-1 TRBV12-3/TRBV12-4 NA NA TGTGCCAGCAGTCCCTCTCAGGGTTACACTGAAGCTTTCTTT CASSPSQGYTEAFF
TRBJ1-2 TRBV6-2/TRBV6-3 NA few TGTGCCAGCAGTTACAGAGGGGTCGATGGCTACACCTTC CASSYRGVDGYTF
TRBJ1-5 TRBV24-1 NA few TGTGCCACCAGTGCCAATTGGGGCAATCAGCCCCAGCATTTT CATSANWGNQPQHF
TRBJ2-5 TRBV11-2 NA NA TGTGCCAGCAGCCCCGCAGAGACCCAGTACTTC CASSPAETQYF
TRBJ2-3 TRBV7-6 NA NA TGTGCCAGCAGCTTAGGGCTAGGAGGAGATACGCAGTATTTT CASSLGLGGDTQYF
TRBJ2-1 TRBV7-2 NA few TGTGCCAGCAGCTCCGGTGGCAGTCGGGATGAGCAGTTCTTC CASSSGGSRDEQFF
TRBJ1-1 TRBV28 TRBD1 NA TGTGCCAGCGTGGACAGGGGTACTGAAGCTTTCTTT CASVDRGTEAFF
TRBJ1-5 TRBV19 NA few TGTGCCAGTAGTATCCTGAGGGGGGGAGATCAGCCCCAGCATTTT CASSILRGGDQPQHF
TRBJ1-1 TRBV7-9 TRBD1 few TGTGCCAGCAGCCAGGGGGCAGCTGAAGCTTTCTTT CASSQGAAEAFF
TRBJ1-6 TRBV6-5 NA NA TGTGCCAGCAGTTCGACTCGGGACAAACCCCTCCACTTT CASSSTRDKPLHF
TRBJ2-2 TRBV27 NA few TGTGCCAGCGGACAGCCCCCGACCGGGGAGCTGTTTTTT CASGQPPTGELFF
TRBJ2-5 TRBV4-3 NA few TGCGCCAGCAGCCAAGATCGGGAAGAGACCCAGTACTTC CASSQDREETQYF
TRBJ2-1 TRBV10-2 NA NA TGCGCCAGCAAAAGAAATGAGCAGTTCTTC CASKRNEQFF
TRBJ2-7 TRBV7-8 NA NA TGTGCCAGCAGCCATTGGGCCTACGAGCAGTACTTC CASSHWAYEQYF
TRBJ1-1 TRBV3-1 NA NA TGTGCCAGCAGCCAATCCCGGGTCGCGAGCACTGAAGCTTTCTTT CASSQSRVASTEAFF